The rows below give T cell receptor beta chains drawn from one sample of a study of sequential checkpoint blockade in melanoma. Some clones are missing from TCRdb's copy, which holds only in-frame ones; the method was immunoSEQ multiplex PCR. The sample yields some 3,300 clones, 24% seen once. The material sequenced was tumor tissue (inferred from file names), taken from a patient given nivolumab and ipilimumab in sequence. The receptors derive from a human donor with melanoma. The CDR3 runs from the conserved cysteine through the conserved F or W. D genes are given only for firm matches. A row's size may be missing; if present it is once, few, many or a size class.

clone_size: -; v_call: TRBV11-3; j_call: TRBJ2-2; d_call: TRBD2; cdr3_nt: TGTGCCAGCAGCACCGCGGGGGACACCGGGGAGCTGTTTTTT; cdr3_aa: CASSTAGDTGELFF
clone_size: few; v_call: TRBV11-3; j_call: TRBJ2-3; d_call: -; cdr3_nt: TGTGCCAGCGTTCTGACCCTGAGCACAGATACGCAGTATTTT; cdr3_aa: CASVLTLSTDTQYF
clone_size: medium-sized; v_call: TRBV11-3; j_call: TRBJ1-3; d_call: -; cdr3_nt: TGTGCCAGCAGTCCGGGCCTCAGGCCTGGAAACACCATATATTTT; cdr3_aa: CASSPGLRPGNTIYF
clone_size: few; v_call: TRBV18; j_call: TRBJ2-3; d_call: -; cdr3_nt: TGTGCCAGCCTCGAAGGGGGGCGGGCAGATACGCAGTATTTT; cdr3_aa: CASLEGGRADTQYF
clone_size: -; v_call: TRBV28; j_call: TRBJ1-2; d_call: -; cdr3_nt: TGTGCCAGCAGTCCGCCAGGGGATCTAAACTATGGCTACACCTTC; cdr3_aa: CASSPPGDLNYGYTF
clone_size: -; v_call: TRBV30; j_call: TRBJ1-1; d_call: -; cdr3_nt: TGTGCCTGGAGGTCGGGCAACACTGAAGCTTTCTTT; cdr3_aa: CAWRSGNTEAFF
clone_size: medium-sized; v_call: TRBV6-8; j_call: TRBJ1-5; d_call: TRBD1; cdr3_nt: TGTGCCAACAGGGACAGGGAAGGAGGTAGCAATCAGCCCCAGCATTTT; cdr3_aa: CANRDREGGSNQPQHF
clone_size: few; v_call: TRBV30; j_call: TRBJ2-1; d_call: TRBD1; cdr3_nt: TGTGCCTGGCTGGGACAGGGGGGGAATGAGCAGTTCTTC; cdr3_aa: CAWLGQGGNEQFF
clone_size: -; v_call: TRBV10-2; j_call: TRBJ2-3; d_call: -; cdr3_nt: TGCGCCAGCAGTGAAGGGCTTTGGACAGATACGCAGTATTTT; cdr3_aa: CASSEGLWTDTQYF
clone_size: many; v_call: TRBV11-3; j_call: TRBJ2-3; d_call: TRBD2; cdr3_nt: TGTGCCAGCAGAAGAGCTAGCGGGGGTAGCACAGATACGCAGTATTTT; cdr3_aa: CASRRASGGSTDTQYF
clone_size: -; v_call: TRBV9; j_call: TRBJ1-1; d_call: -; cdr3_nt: TGTGCCAGCAGCCCACAGTACGGGGGTACTGAAGCTTTCTTT; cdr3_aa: CASSPQYGGTEAFF
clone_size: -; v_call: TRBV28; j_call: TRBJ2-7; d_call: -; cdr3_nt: TGTGCCAGCAGTTTGGGGACCCACTCTGACGAGCAGTACTTC; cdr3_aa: CASSLGTHSDEQYF
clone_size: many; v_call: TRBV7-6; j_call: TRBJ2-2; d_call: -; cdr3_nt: TGTGCCAGCAGCTTATTGTTGAACACCGGGGAGCTGTTTTTT; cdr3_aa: CASSLLLNTGELFF
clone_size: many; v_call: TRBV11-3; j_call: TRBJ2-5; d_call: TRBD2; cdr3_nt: TGTGCCAGCAGCTTAGGTGCGAGCGGGGGGGCCTGGGAGACCCAGTACTTC; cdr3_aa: CASSLGASGGAWETQYF
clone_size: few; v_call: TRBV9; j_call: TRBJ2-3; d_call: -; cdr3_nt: TGTGCCAGCAGCCGACAGGTTGGAGATACGCAGTATTTT; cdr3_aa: CASSRQVGDTQYF
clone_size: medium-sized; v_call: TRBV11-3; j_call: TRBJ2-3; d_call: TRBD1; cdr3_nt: TGTGCCAGCAGCCTCGGGACAGGGGGAAGTACGCAGTATTTT; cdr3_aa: CASSLGTGGSTQYF
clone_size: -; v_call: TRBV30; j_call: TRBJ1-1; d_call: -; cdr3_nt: TGTGCCTGGAGTGTAAACATGAACACTGAAGCTTTCTTT; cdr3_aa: CAWSVNMNTEAFF